One sample yielded the 5 T cell receptor beta chains listed below, sequenced in a study of T-cell reconstitution after alpha-beta-depleted transplantation in children. Unique molecular identifiers were incorporated when the TCRbeta library was constructed. TCRdb reprocessed the PCR reads via MiXCR and lists one record per CDR3 protein. The sample lists about 600,000 distinct CDR3 sequences; approximately 13% were seen once. Sequencing was performed on PBMCs, mostly from graft donor cells, taken 360 days after TCRalphabeta/CD19-depleted stem cell transplant. All receptors derive from a male patient between 10 and 17 years old who had a stem cell transplant for acute myeloid leukemia, so the T cells may come from the graft donor.

The V and J genes are TRBV5-6 and TRBJ2-7, with D possibly TRBD1 on 6 matching bases. Germline CDR1 and CDR2: SGHDT and YYEEEE. This CDR3 spans 15 amino acids. The V end was cut by 1 base, the J end by 3 bases, with 14 bases between. The CDR3 bases are TGTGCCAGCAGCTTGCCGGCAGGGGCCTTCTACGAGCAGTACTTC. It is translated as CASSLPAGAFYEQYF.

J is TRBJ2-5 and V is TRBV5-1; TRBD1 matches at 9 bases. The CDR3 totals 14 residues. From germline, CDR1 is SGHRS and CDR2 YFSETQ. With V trimmed by 2 bases and J by 2 bases, 1 base remained unmatched. The CDR3 loop is CASSFDRGQETQYF. DNA of the CDR3: TGCGCCAGCAGCTTTGACAGGGGGCAAGAGACCCAGTACTTC.

This clonotype was recorded a few times. J is TRBJ2-1 and V is TRBV25-1; no clear D. Trimming cost V 3 bases and J 0 bases, with 12 bases left between them. The germline V gene encodes CDR1 MGHDK and CDR2 SYGVNS. The CDR3 spans 16 residues. This chain's CDR3 is CASSEIGPSSYNEQFF. The CDR3 DNA follows: TGTGCCAGCAGTGAGATAGGGCCAAGCTCCTACAATGAGCAGTTCTTC. Using reference TRBV25-1 and TRBJ2-1 for the parts outside the CDR3, the full variable domain is EADIYQTPRYLVIGTGKKITLECSQTMGHDKMYWYQQDPGMELHLIHYSYGVNSTEKGDLSSESTVSRIRTEHFPLTLESARPSHTSQYLCASSEIGPSSYNEQFFGPGTRLTVL.

This clonotype was found a few times. The rearrangement uses TRBV28 and TRBJ2-5; 8 bases are shared with TRBD2. Per germline, CDR1 MDHEN and CDR2 SYDVKM. The CDR3 extends over 14 amino acids. V gave up 2 bases and J gave up 4 bases; unmatched junction bases: 3. CDR3 in DNA: TGTGCCAGCAGTTTAAATCTAGCGGGAGAGACCCAGTACTTC. It translates to CASSLNLAGETQYF.

This clonotype was picked up a small number of times. V and J are TRBV7-3 and TRBJ2-1; the D gene is possibly TRBD2 (5 bases). Germline V lookup: CDR1 SGHTA, CDR2 FQGTGA. The CDR3 runs 14 residues. V dropped 5 bases and J dropped 5 bases, with 13 bases sitting between them. Here the CDR3 reads CASSPTRPNNEQFF. The CDR3 nucleotides read TGTGCCAGCAGCCCTACTAGGCCCAACAATGAGCAGTTCTTC.